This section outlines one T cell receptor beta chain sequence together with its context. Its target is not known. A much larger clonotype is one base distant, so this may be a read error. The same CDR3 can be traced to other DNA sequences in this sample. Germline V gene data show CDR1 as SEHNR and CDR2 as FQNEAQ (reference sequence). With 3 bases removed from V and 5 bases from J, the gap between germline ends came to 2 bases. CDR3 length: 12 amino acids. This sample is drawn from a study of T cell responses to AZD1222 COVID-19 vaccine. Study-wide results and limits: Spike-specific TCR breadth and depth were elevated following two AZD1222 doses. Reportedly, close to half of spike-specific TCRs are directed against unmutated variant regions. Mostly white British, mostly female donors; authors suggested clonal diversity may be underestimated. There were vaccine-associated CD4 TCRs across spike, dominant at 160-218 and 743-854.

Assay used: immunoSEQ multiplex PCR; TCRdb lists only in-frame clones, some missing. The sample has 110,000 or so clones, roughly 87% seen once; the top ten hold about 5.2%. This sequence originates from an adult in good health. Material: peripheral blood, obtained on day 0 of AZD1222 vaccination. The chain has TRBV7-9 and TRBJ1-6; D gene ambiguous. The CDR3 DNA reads TGTGCCAGCAGCTTGGATAATTCACCCCTCCACTTT. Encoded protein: CASSLDNSPLHF. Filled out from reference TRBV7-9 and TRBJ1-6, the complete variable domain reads DTGVSQNPRHKITKRGQNVTFRCDPISEHNRLYWYRQTLGQGPEFLTYFQNEAQLEKSRLLSDRFSAERPKGSFSTLEIQRTEQGDSAMYLCASSLDNSPLHFGNGTRLTVT.